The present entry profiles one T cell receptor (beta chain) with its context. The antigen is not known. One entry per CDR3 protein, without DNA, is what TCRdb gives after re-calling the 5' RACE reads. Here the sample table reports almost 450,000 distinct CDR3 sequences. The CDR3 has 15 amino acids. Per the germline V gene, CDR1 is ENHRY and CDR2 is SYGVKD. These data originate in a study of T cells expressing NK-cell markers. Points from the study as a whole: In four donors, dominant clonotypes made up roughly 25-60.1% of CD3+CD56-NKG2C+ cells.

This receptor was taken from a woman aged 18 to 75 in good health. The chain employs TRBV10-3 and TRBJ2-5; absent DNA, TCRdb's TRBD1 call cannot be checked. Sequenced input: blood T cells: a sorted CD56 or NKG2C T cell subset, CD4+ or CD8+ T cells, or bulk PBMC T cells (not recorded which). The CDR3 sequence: CAISRGQGVGETQYF.